These 32 T cell receptor beta chains were sequenced from one sample in a study of T cell repertoires in cytomegalovirus infection. From the reads, TCRdb called clonotypes with MiXCR, one entry per CDR3 protein. The table has approximately 500,000 distinct CDR3 sequences, roughly 10% seen once. The source material was PBMCs. The source is a human donor in good health (CMV status not recorded). Some clones in this sample may be carry-over from other donors' samples.

This clonotype showed up many times. The rearrangement uses TRBV12-3 or TRBV12-4 and TRBJ2-3, with 9 positions matching TRBD2. Trimming cost V 6 bases and J 4 bases; bases outside gene matches: 8. The CDR3 has 15 amino acids. CDR3 sequence reads: CASSPGLALPDTQYF. The CDR3 region has the DNA TGTGCCAGCAGCCCCGGACTAGCGCTCCCAGATACGCAGTATTTT.

This clonotype was recorded at least ten times. The chain has TRBV11-2 and TRBJ1-5; no firm D call. In germline, CDR1 is SGHAT, CDR2 FQNNGV. Trimming left V 5 bases short and J 0 bases short, with 8 bases between. This CDR3 comprises 14 residues. The CDR3 DNA reads TGTGCCAGCAGCCTCGGGGTTAGCAATCAGCCCCAGCATTTT. This sequence encodes CASSLGVSNQPQHF.

This clonotype was observed many times. The chain couples TRBV29-1 to TRBJ2-1; a weak D match, TRBD1 (6 bases). Trimming stripped 4 bases from V and 2 bases from J, with 9 bases between. This CDR3 contains 13 residues. Per germline, CDR1 SQVTM and CDR2 ANQGSEA. CDR3 DNA: TGCAGCGTTGGGACAGCGACCTACAATGAGCAGTTCTTC. Its protein product is CSVGTATYNEQFF.

A few counts support this clonotype. The chain is built from TRBV7-9 and TRBJ2-7, with 11 bases fitting TRBD2. This CDR3 is built from 16 residues. The V and J ends lost 1 base and 3 bases, in that order; junction bases with no gene match: 5. Germline CDR1 reads SEHNR; CDR2 reads FQNEAQ (reference sequence). The CDR3, as DNA: TGTGCCAGCAGCTTAGGATACGGGACTAGCGGCTACGAGCAGTACTTC. Translated: CASSLGYGTSGYEQYF. Full variable domain (remainder filled in from reference TRBV7-9 and TRBJ2-7): DTGVSQNPRHKITKRGQNVTFRCDPISEHNRLYWYRQTLGQGPEFLTYFQNEAQLEKSRLLSDRFSAERPKGSFSTLEIQRTEQGDSAMYLCASSLGYGTSGYEQYFGPGTRLTVT.

This clonotype turned up a few times. In DNA, the CDR3 is TGCGCCAGCAGCAAAGAAGGGGGAGACTATGGCTACACCTTC. It is translated as CASSKEGGDYGYTF. This sequence joins TRBV5-1 and TRBJ1-2; tentative D call: TRBD1 (6 bases). Trimming removed 4 bases at V and 3 bases at J, with 13 bases between. This CDR3 is built from 14 residues. Germline V CDR1 and CDR2: SGHRS, YFSETQ.

This clonotype showed up many times. The chain combines TRBV20-1 with TRBJ2-3; 7 bases are shared with TRBD1. The CDR3 runs to 12 residues. Trimming took 6 bases from V and 3 from J; bases not matched to a gene: 3. CDR1 is DFQATT, CDR2 SNEGSKA, per germline (reference sequence). CDR3 sequence (DNA): TGCAGTGCCCTACAGGGGACAGATACGCAGTATTTT. Translation: CSALQGTDTQYF.

This clonotype was detected many times. The V and J genes are TRBV6-1 and TRBJ1-6; 7 bases are a match to TRBD1. The CDR3 totals 15 residues. V lost 5 bases, J lost 7 bases, and 8 bases stayed unmatched. Germline V gives CDR1 MNHNS, CDR2 SASEGT. The CDR3 sequence is CASSPTGTENSPLHF. The CDR3 DNA reads TGTGCCAGCAGTCCCACCGGGACAGAGAATTCACCCCTCCACTTT.

CDR3 residues: CASSSFGGPPDTQYF. Written as DNA, the CDR3 is TGTGCCAGCAGTTCCTTTGGGGGACCCCCAGATACGCAGTATTTT. V is TRBV27 and J is TRBJ2-3; the D call may be TRBD1 or TRBD2 (5 bases each). The CDR3 length is 15 residues. The V end was cut by 4 bases, the J end by 4 bases, with 15 bases between. Germline values: CDR1 MNHEY, CDR2 SMNVEV (reference sequence).

In this sample, this clonotype turned up many times. The V gene is TRBV7-2, the J gene TRBJ2-7, with 15 bases matching TRBD2. The CDR3 is 18 residues long. In germline, CDR1 is SGHTA, CDR2 FQGNSA. The trim removed 3 bases at V and 0 bases at J, leaving 6 bases unmatched. The CDR3 sequence is CASSFGLAGGWSSYEQYF. CDR3 sequence (DNA): TGTGCCAGCAGCTTTGGACTAGCGGGAGGGTGGAGCTCCTACGAGCAGTACTTC.

At least ten counts were recorded for this clonotype. The chain recombines TRBV2 with TRBJ2-2; TRBD1 might be the D (5 bases). From germline, CDR1 is SNHLY and CDR2 FYNNEI. The V gene lost 6 bases and the J gene lost 1 base, with 6 bases spanning the gap. This CDR3 has 13 residues. The CDR3 DNA is TGTGCCAGCAGCCAGGGGAACACCGGGGAGCTGTTTTTT. Residues: CASSQGNTGELFF.

This clonotype was observed at least ten times. The V call is TRBV11-2, the J call TRBJ2-1; 7 positions agree with TRBD2. This CDR3 is 16 amino acids long. Germline lookup yields CDR1 SGHAT and CDR2 FQNNGV. Trimming took 3 bases from V and 0 from J; bases not matched to a gene: 5. CDR3 nucleotides: TGTGCCAGCAGCTTTTCAGCGGGAAGCTCCTACAATGAGCAGTTCTTC. It encodes CASSFSAGSSYNEQFF.

This clonotype has a count of ten or more. The J gene is TRBJ2-3, the V gene TRBV6-5; D not certain. Looked up from germline, CDR1 is MNHEY and CDR2 is SVGAGI. This CDR3 region has 15 residues. The V end was cut by 2 bases, the J end by 2 bases, with 11 bases between. CDR3 sequence: CASSYEANPTDTQYF. The CDR3 DNA sequence: TGTGCCAGCAGTTACGAAGCGAATCCCACAGATACGCAGTATTTT.

This clonotype was picked up many times. The CDR3 protein is CASSEWKGTGYTF. In nucleotides, the CDR3 is TGTGCCAGCAGTGAATGGAAGGGCACAGGCTACACCTTC. The V gene is TRBV6-1, the J gene TRBJ1-2, with D uncertain. The CDR3 contains 13 residues. Trimming removed 2 bases from V and 8 bases from J, with 12 bases in between. The germline CDR1 and CDR2 sequences are MNHNS and SASEGT.

The V and J genes are TRBV19 and TRBJ1-6; D is ambiguous. The CDR3 has 17 residues. Trimming shortened V by 3 bases and J by 6 bases, and 18 bases separated the two germline ends. Germline-derived CDR1 and CDR2 are LNHDA and SQIVND (reference sequence). CDR3 nucleotide sequence: TGTGCCAGTAGTATCGGGGTGGGCCAGTTCTTTAATTCACCCCTCCACTTT. It encodes CASSIGVGQFFNSPLHF.

The V call is TRBV9, the J call TRBJ2-3, with D uncertain. Per the germline V gene, CDR1 is SGDLS and CDR2 is YYNGEE. Trimming left V 6 bases short and J 5 bases short, with 10 bases between. The CDR3 runs to 12 residues. CDR3 DNA sequence: TGTGCCAGCATTGAATACGGAGATACGCAGTATTTT. Its protein product is CASIEYGDTQYF.

With regard to this clonotype: Possible read error: a much larger clone is one base away. V usage is TRBV20-1 and J usage is TRBJ2-5, with 11 bases that match TRBD2. CDR3 length: 15 amino acids. Trimming cost V 5 bases and J 4 bases; bases outside gene matches: 9. Germline-derived CDR1 and CDR2 are DFQATT and SNEGSKA (reference sequence). CDR3 in DNA: TGCAGTGCTCCGGGACTAGCGGTAGGGGGAGAGACCCAGTACTTC. Its protein product is CSAPGLAVGGETQYF.

This clonotype was counted at least ten times. The rearrangement links TRBV6-1 to TRBJ1-2; TRBD1 might be the D (6 bases). CDR3 size: 13 residues. CDR1 and CDR2 (germline): MNHNS, SASEGT. V lost 6 bases, J lost 8 bases, and 16 bases lay in between. The CDR3 loop is CASRTGQKQGYTF. The CDR3 coding sequence is TGTGCCAGCAGGACCGGACAGAAGCAGGGCTACACCTTC.

The chain combines TRBV12-3 or TRBV12-4 with TRBJ2-5, with 8 bases matching TRBD2. With V trimmed by 5 bases and J by 7 bases, 12 bases remained unmatched. The CDR3 is 15 residues long. The CDR3, as DNA: TGTGCCAGCAGTCCTAATACGGGAGGGCCTGGGACCCAGTACTTC. Residues: CASSPNTGGPGTQYF.

This clonotype has ten or more counts. The J gene is TRBJ2-5, the V gene TRBV7-9; 8 positions agree with TRBD1. After removal of 5 bases from V and 6 bases from J, the junction contained 11 bases not matched to a gene. The V gene's germline CDR1 is SEHNR and CDR2 FQNEAQ (reference sequence). The CDR3 has 15 residues. In DNA, the CDR3 is TGTGCCAGCAGCACTGTTTTGACAGGGGCAAAGACCCAGTACTTC. Protein sequence: CASSTVLTGAKTQYF.

This clonotype was recorded many times. The rearrangement joins TRBV19 to TRBJ1-1, with a weak D call TRBD1 (6 bases). The length of the CDR3 is 16 residues. Germline V lookup: CDR1 LNHDA, CDR2 SQIVND (reference sequence). V lost 1 base to trimming and J lost 5 bases, with 17 bases between them. Here the CDR3 reads CASSIVEDSPGTEAFF. The CDR3 DNA is TGTGCCAGTAGTATAGTCGAGGACAGTCCCGGGACTGAAGCTTTCTTT.

This clonotype was found a few times. The J gene is TRBJ2-4, the V gene TRBV7-3; 7 nucleotides match TRBD2. Germline CDR1 SGHTA, CDR2 FQGTGA. With 4 bases clipped from V and 8 bases from J, the junction kept 17 bases outside the gene matches. The CDR3 length is 17 residues. The CDR3 region is CASSSTHGGGSRDIQYF. CDR3 sequence (DNA): TGTGCCAGCAGCTCGACACACGGGGGAGGGTCCAGGGACATTCAGTACTTC.

This clonotype was recorded many times. This rearrangement joins TRBV5-6 to TRBJ1-5, with 8 bases matching TRBD1. V lost 0 bases, J lost 3 bases, and 2 bases stayed unmatched. Germline values: CDR1 SGHDT, CDR2 YYEEEE. This CDR3 contains 15 residues. The CDR3 nucleotides read TGTGCCAGCAGCTTGGGCAGGGGGCTCAATCAGCCCCAGCATTTT. Translating it yields CASSLGRGLNQPQHF.

This clonotype was seen ten or more times. The CDR3 is CASSLLDSPYEQYF. The DNA of the CDR3 is TGTGCCAGCAGCCTACTGGACAGCCCCTACGAGCAGTACTTC. The V call is TRBV9, the J call TRBJ2-7; a weak D match, TRBD1 (6 bases). Trimming took off 4 bases at V and 2 bases at J, with 13 bases between the two ends. The CDR3 loop spans 14 amino acids. Per the germline V gene, CDR1 is SGDLS and CDR2 is YYNGEE.

In regard to this clonotype: Just one base apart from a much larger clone, this may be a read error. CDR3: CASREGTDTQYF. The CDR3 nucleotides are TGTGCCAGCAGAGAGGGCACAGATACGCAGTATTTT. The chain carries TRBV28 and TRBJ2-3; D not resolved. Germline CDR1 is MDHEN and CDR2 is SYDVKM. The CDR3 is 12 residues long. Between the trimmed V and J ends, which lost 6 bases and 1 base, there was a span of 5 bases. Full variable domain (missing parts from reference TRBV28 and TRBJ2-3): DVKVTQSSRYLVKRTGEKVFLECVQDMDHENMFWYRQDPGLGLRLIYFSYDVKMKEKGDIPEGYSVSREKKERFSLILESASTNQTSMYLCASREGTDTQYFGPGTRLTVL.

The V gene is TRBV9, the J gene TRBJ2-1; D is perhaps TRBD1 (5 bases). CDR1 and CDR2 from the germline V gene are SGDLS and YYNGEE. The CDR3 is 17 amino acids. V lost 0 bases, J lost 4 bases, and 17 bases lay in between. The CDR3: CASSVGFLQGLYNEQFF. The DNA of the CDR3 is TGTGCCAGCAGCGTAGGATTCCTGCAGGGCCTTTACAATGAGCAGTTCTTC. Variable domain in full (rest from reference TRBV9 and TRBJ2-1): DSGVTQTPKHLITATGQRVTLRCSPRSGDLSVYWYQQSLDQGLQFLIQYYNGEERAKGNILERFSAQQFPDLHSELNLSSLELGDSALYFCASSVGFLQGLYNEQFFGPGTRLTVL.

This clonotype was seen repeatedly, ten times or more. This chain joins TRBV27 and TRBJ2-7; D uncertain. V was clipped by 5 bases and J by 3 bases, with 14 bases between them. CDR3 length equals 14 residues. Looked up from germline, CDR1 is MNHEY and CDR2 is SMNVEV (reference sequence). The CDR3 is CASSPSSLNYEQYF. The CDR3 region has the DNA TGTGCCAGCAGTCCCTCGAGCCTTAACTACGAGCAGTACTTC.

This clonotype was detected ten times or more. The V and J genes are TRBV5-6 and TRBJ2-1; 8 nucleotides line up with TRBD2. V lost 5 bases to trimming and J lost 5 bases; unmatched junction nucleotides: 6. The CDR3 sequence is 14 residues long. Germline V gene data show CDR1 as SGHDT and CDR2 as YYEEEE. This CDR3 is CASRGGGLDNEQFF. The DNA of the CDR3 is TGTGCCAGCAGGGGCGGGGGGCTCGACAATGAGCAGTTCTTC.

This clonotype was recorded at least ten times. The chain links TRBV15 to TRBJ1-1; 10 bases agree with TRBD1. Germline V gene lookup returns CDR1 LNHNV and CDR2 YYDKDF (reference sequence). V trimming: 3 bases; J trimming: 4 bases; junction bases outside the gene matches: 2. The CDR3 sequence is 14 residues long. In nucleotides, the CDR3 is TGTGCCACCAGCAGTTGGACAGGGGGCACTGAAGCTTTCTTT. Translated: CATSSWTGGTEAFF.

This clonotype showed up many times. The genes are TRBV7-9 and TRBJ1-4; D gene unclear. The CDR3 is made up of 15 amino acids. Per the germline V gene, CDR1 is SEHNR and CDR2 is FQNEAQ (reference sequence). V was pared by 2 bases and J by 3 bases, with 10 bases between. The CDR3 here is CASSLHPSANEKLFF. In DNA form, the CDR3 reads TGTGCCAGCAGCTTACACCCGAGCGCTAATGAAAAACTGTTTTTT.

The V and J genes are TRBV10-3 and TRBJ1-2, with D maybe TRBD1 (6 bases). The CDR3 has 12 amino acids. Trimming removed 5 bases from V and 7 bases from J, with 11 bases in between. The V gene's germline CDR1 is ENHRY and CDR2 SYGVKD. The CDR3 coding sequence is TGTGCCATCAGTACAGGGACCTCTGGCTACACCTTC. Residues: CAISTGTSGYTF.

This clonotype has more than one count but fewer than ten. The chain carries TRBV5-6 and TRBJ2-5, with 10 bases fitting TRBD1. Germline-derived CDR1 and CDR2 are SGHDT and YYEEEE. The CDR3 runs 17 residues. Trimming cost V 0 bases and J 4 bases; bases outside gene matches: 9. CDR3 sequence reads: CASSLAQGTGVGETQYF. CDR3 bases: TGTGCCAGCAGCTTGGCCCAGGGGACAGGGGTTGGAGAGACCCAGTACTTC.

This clonotype was recorded many times. The CDR3 DNA is TGCGCCAGCAGCCCGCAGGGCGCAGCTGAAGCTTTCTTT. Translation gives CASSPQGAAEAFF. The J gene is TRBJ1-1, the V gene TRBV4-1, with D perhaps matching TRBD1 (5 bases). CDR1 is MGHRA and CDR2 is YSYEKL in the germline V gene. CDR3 length equals 13 residues. Trimming stripped 4 bases from V and 6 bases from J, with 12 bases between.